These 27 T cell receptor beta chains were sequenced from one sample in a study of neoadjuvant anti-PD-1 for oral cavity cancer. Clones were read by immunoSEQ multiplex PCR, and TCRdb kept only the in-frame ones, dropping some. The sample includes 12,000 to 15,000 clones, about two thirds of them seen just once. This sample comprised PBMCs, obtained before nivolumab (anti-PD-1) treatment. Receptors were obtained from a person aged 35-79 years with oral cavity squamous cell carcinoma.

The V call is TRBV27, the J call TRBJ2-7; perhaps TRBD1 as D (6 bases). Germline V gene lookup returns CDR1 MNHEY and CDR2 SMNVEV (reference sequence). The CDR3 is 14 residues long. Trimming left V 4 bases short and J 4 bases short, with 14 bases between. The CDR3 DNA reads TGTGCCAGCAGTTCCCGAGGACAGTCTTACGAGCAGTACTTC. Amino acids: CASSSRGQSYEQYF.

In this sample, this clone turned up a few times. DNA of the CDR3: TGTGCCAGCAGCCTCCACACCGGGGAGCTGTTTTTT. This gives the protein CASSLHTGELFF. The chain links TRBV27 to TRBJ2-2, with D uncertain. Germline V CDR1 and CDR2: MNHEY, SMNVEV (reference sequence). The CDR3 loop spans 12 amino acids. V was trimmed by 6 bases and J by 3 bases, leaving 5 bases between them.

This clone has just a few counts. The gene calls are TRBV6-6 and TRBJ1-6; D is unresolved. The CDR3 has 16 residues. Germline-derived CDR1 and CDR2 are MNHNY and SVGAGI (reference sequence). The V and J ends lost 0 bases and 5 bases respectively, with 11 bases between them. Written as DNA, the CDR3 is TGTGCCAGCAGTTACTCGTTTCAGAATGATAATTCACCCCTCCACTTT. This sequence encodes CASSYSFQNDNSPLHF.

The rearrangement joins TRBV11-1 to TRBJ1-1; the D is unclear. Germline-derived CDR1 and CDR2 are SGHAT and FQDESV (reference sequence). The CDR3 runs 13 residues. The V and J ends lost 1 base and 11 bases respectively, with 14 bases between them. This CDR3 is CASSLGGLGLAFF. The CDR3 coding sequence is TGTGCCAGCAGCTTAGGAGGCCTGGGTTTGGCTTTCTTT. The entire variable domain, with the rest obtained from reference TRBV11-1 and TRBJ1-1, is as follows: EAEVAQSPRYKITEKSQAVAFWCDPISGHATLYWYRQILGQGPELLVQFQDESVVDDSQLPKDRFSAERLKGVDSTLKIQPAELGDSAMYLCASSLGGLGLAFFGQGTRLTVV.

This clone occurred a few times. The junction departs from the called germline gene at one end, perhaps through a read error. CDR3 protein: CASRPVRSTRELFF. The CDR3 DNA reads as TGTGCCAGCAGGCCTGTAAGGAGCACCCGGGAGCTGTTTTTT. The V gene is TRBV27, the J gene TRBJ2-2, with D uncertain. The CDR3 is 14 amino acids. Germline CDR1 MNHEY, CDR2 SMNVEV (reference sequence).

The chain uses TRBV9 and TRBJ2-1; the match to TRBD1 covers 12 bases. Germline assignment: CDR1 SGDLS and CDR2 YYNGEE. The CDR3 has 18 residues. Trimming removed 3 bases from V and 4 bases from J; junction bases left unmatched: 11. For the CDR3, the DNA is TGTGCCAGCAGCGCCCCGAAAGGGGACAGGGGGCTATACAATGAGCAGTTCTTC. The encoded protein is CASSAPKGDRGLYNEQFF.

CDR3 loop: CASSLRGSGGNEQFF. The CDR3, as DNA: TGTGCCAGCAGCTTGAGGGGTAGCGGGGGGAATGAGCAGTTCTTC. The chain couples TRBV11-3 to TRBJ2-1; 10 bases match TRBD2. V gave up 3 bases and J gave up 7 bases; unmatched junction bases: 6. CDR1 and CDR2 (germline): SGHNT, YENEEA. This CDR3 spans 15 amino acids.

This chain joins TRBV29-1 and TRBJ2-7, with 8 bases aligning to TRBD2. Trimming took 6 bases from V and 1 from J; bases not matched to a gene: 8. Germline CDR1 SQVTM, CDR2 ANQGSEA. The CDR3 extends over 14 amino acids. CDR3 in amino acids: CSVTSGRGSYEQYF. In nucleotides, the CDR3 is TGCAGCGTCACATCCGGGAGGGGTTCCTACGAGCAGTACTTC.

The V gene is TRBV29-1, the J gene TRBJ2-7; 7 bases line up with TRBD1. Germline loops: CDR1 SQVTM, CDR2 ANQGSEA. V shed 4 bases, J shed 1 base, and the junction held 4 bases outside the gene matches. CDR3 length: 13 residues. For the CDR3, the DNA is TGCAGCGTTGTCGGGGACAGATCCTACGAGCAGTACTTC. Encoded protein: CSVVGDRSYEQYF.

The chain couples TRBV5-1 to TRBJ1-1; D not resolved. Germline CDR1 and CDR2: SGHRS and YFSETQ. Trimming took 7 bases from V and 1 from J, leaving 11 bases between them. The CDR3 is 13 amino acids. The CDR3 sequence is CASGRGGNTEAFF. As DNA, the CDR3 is TGCGCCAGCGGACGTGGAGGGAACACTGAAGCTTTCTTT.

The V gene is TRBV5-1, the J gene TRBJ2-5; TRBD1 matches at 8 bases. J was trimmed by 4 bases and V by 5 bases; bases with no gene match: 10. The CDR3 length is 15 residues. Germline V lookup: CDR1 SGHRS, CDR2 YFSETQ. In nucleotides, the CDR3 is TGCGCCAGCAGTACGACAGGGGCACGGTTAGAGACCCAGTACTTC. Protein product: CASSTTGARLETQYF.

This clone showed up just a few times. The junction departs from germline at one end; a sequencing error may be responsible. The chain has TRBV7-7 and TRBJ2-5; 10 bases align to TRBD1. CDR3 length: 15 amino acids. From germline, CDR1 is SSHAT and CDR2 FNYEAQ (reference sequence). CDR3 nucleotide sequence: TGTGCTAGCAGCCCCGACAGGGGGCGCAAAGAGACCCAGTACTTC. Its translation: CASSPDRGRKETQYF.

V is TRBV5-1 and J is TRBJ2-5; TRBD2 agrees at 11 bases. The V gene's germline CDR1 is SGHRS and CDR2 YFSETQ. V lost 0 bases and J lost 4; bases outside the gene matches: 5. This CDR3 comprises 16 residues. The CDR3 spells CASSLGGTSGGETQYF. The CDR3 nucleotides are TGCGCCAGCAGCTTGGGAGGTACTAGCGGGGGAGAGACCCAGTACTTC.

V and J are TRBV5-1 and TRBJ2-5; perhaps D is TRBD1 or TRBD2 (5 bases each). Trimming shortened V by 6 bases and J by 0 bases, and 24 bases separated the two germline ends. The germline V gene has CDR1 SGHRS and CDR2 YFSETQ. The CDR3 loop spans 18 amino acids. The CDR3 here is CASTSHPSGREYQETQYF. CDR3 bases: TGCGCCAGCACTTCCCACCCCTCGGGGCGAGAGTACCAAGAGACCCAGTACTTC.

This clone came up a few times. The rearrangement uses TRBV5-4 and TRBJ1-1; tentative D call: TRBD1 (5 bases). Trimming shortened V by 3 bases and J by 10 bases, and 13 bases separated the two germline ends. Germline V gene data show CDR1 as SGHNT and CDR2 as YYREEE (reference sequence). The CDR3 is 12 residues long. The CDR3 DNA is TGTGCCAGCAGCTCAGCGCGAGGGGCAGCTTTCTTT. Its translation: CASSSARGAAFF.

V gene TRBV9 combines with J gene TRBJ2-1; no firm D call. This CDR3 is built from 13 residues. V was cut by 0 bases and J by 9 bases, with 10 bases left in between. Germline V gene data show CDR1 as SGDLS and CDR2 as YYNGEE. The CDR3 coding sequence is TGTGCCAGCAGCGTAGACCTTTCCAGTGAGCAGTTCTTC. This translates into CASSVDLSSEQFF. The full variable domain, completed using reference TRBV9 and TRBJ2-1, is DSGVTQTPKHLITATGQRVTLRCSPRSGDLSVYWYQQSLDQGLQFLIQYYNGEERAKGNILERFSAQQFPDLHSELNLSSLELGDSALYFCASSVDLSSEQFFGPGTRLTVL.

Written as DNA, the CDR3 is TGTGCCATTAGGACTAGCGGAACCTACGAGCAGTACTTC. Translated: CAIRTSGTYEQYF. The chain employs TRBV6-1 and TRBJ2-7, with 10 bases lining up with TRBD2. After removal of 10 bases from V and 2 bases from J, the junction contained 5 bases not matched to a gene. This CDR3 is built from 13 residues. The germline CDR1 and CDR2 sequences are MNHNS and SASEGT.

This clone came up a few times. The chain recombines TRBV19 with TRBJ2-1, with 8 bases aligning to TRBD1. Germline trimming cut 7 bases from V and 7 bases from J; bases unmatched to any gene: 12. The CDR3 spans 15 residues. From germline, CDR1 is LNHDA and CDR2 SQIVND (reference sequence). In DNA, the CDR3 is TGTGCCAGTACCCTGACCGGGACAGGCAGTAATGAGCAGTTCTTC. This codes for CASTLTGTGSNEQFF.

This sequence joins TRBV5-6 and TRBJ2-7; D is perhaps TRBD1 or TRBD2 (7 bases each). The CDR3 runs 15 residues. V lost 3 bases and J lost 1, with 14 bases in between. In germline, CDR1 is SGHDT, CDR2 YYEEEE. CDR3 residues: CASSSTGRVSYEQYF. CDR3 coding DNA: TGTGCCAGCAGCTCGACAGGGAGGGTTTCCTACGAGCAGTACTTC.

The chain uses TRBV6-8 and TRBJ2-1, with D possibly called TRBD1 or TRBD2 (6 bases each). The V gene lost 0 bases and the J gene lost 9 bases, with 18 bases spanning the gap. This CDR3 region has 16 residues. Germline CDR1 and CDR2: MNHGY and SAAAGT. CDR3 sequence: CASSYSRGAYPGEQFF. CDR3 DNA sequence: TGTGCCAGCAGTTACTCGAGGGGGGCCTACCCCGGTGAGCAGTTCTTC.

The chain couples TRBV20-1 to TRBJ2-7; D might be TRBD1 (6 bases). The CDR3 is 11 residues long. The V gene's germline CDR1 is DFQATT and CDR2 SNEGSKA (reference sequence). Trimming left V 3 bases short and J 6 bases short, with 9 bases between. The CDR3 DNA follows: TGCAGTGCTAGGTTGGGGGCCGAGCAGTACTTC. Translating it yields CSARLGAEQYF.

The CDR3 coding sequence is TGTGCCATCAGTGGGGCTTTAAGATACGAGCAGTACTTC. Amino acids: CAISGALRYEQYF. The chain combines TRBV10-3 with TRBJ2-7; D ambiguous. Germline V gene sequence: CDR1 ENHRY, CDR2 SYGVKD. V was pared by 4 bases and J by 4 bases, with 11 bases between. The CDR3 sequence is 13 residues long.

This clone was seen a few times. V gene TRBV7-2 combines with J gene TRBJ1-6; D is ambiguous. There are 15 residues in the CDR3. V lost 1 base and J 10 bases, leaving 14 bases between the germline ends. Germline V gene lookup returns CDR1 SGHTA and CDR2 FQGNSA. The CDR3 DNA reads TGTGCCAGCAGCTTAGTTGTGGGGAAGGACTCACCCCTCCACTTT. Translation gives CASSLVVGKDSPLHF.

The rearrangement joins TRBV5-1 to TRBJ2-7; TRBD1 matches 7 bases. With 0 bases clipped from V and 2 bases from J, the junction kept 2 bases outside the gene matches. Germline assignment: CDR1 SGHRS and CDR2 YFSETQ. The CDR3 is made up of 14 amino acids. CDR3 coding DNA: TGCGCCAGCAGCTTGGAGGGGGCCGCCTACGAGCAGTACTTC. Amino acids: CASSLEGAAYEQYF.

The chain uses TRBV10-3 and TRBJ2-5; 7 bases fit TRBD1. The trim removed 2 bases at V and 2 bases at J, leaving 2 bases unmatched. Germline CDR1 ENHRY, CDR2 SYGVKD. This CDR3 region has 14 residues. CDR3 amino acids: CAISEDRVQETQYF. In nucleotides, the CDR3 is TGTGCCATCAGTGAGGACAGGGTACAAGAGACCCAGTACTTC.

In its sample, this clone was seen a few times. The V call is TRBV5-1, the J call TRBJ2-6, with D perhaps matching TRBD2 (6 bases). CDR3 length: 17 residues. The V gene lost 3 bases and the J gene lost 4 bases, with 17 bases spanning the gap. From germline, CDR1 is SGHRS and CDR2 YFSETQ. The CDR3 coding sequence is TGCGCCAGCAGCTCCCTTCTCGGGGGATCGGGGGCCAACGTCCTGACTTTC. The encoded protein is CASSSLLGGSGANVLTF.

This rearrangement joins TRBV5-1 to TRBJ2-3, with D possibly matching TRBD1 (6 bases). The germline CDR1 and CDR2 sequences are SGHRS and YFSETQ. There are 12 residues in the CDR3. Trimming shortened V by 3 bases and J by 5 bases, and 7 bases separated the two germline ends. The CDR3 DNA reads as TGCGCCAGCAGCTCACAGGGAGATACGCAGTATTTT. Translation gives CASSSQGDTQYF.